This TCR beta chain was identified during a study of control samples from healthy donors and cancer patients (dated by TCRdb to between 2020 and 2021). In the case of this clone: Its recognized antigen is unknown. The sample holds no much larger clone one base away, and base qualities are not on file.

The germline V gene (reference sequence) provides CDR1 MNHEY and CDR2 SMNVEV. V loses 0 bases of germline sequence and J loses 7 bases, and the interval between the two ends is 9 bases. The CDR3 holds 13 amino acids from the cysteine to the phenylalanine. Only the CDR3 DNA stays, 39 bases, in frame from base 1. Libraries came from the immunoSEQ multiplex PCR assay. TCRdb took this table from immuneACCESS and kept in-frame rearrangements with V and J called. Such tables lack part of the clones; where checked against another copy, unresolved V genes explain under half of the gap, and the rest is unexplained. Across this sample there are roughly 120,000 clones, with 80% to 90% seen only once. The ten largest account for approximately 1% of the sample.

The chain joins TRBV27 to TRBJ1-2, with TRBD1 as a weak D call on 5 bases. The sequence was collected from a woman aged 50 to 60 with colorectal cancer. Sequencing was performed on PBMCs. DNA sequence: TGTGCCAGCAGTTTATCGACAGAGGGTGGCTACACCTTC. Translated, this gives CASSLSTEGGYTF.